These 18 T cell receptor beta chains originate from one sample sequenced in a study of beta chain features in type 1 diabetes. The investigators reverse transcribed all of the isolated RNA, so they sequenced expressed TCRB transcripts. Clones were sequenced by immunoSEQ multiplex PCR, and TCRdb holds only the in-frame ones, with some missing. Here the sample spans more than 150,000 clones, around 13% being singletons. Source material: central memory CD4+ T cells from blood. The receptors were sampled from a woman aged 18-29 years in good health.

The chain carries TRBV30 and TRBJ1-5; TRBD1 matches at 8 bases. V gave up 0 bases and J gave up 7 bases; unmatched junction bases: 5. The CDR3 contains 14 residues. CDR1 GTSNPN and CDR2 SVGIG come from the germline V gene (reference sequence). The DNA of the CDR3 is TGTGCCTGGAGTGTACGGACAGGGCAACAGCCCCAGCATTTT. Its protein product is CAWSVRTGQQPQHF.

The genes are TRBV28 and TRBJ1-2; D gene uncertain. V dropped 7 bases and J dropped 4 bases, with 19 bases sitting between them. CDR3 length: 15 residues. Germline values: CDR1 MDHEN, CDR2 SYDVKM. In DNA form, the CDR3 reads TGTGCCAGCACCGGAGGAAACTTCATAGGCTATGGCTACACCTTC. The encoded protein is CASTGGNFIGYGYTF.

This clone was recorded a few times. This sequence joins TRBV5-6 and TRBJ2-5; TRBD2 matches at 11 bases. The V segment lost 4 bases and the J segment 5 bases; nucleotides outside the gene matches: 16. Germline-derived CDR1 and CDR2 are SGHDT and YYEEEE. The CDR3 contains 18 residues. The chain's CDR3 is CASSLVIAGGPGRETQYF. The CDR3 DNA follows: TGTGCCAGCAGCCTCGTTATAGCGGGAGGGCCGGGGAGGGAGACCCAGTACTTC.

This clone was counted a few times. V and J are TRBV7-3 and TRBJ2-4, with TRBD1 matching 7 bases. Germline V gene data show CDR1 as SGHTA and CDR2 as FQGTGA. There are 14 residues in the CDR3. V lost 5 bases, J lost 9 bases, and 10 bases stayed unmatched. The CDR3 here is CASSPGDSGSIQYF. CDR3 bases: TGTGCCAGCAGCCCTGGGGACAGTGGTAGCATTCAGTACTTC.

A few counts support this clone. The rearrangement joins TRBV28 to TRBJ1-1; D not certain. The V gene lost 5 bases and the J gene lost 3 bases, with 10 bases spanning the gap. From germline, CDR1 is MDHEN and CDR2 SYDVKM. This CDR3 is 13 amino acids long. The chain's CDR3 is CASSPGYHTEAFF. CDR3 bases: TGTGCCAGCAGTCCGGGGTATCACACTGAAGCTTTCTTT.

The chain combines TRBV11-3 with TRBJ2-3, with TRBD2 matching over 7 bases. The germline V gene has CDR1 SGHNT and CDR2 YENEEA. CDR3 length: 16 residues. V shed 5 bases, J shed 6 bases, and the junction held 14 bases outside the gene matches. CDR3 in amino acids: CASSLSLRGGLDTQYF. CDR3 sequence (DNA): TGTGCCAGCAGCCTTTCGCTTCGGGGAGGGTTGGATACGCAGTATTTT.

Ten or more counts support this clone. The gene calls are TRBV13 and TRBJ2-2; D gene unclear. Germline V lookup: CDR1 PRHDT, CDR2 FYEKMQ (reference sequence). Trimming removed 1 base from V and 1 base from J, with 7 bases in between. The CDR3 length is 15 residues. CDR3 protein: CASSLDPRNTGELFF. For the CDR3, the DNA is TGTGCCAGCAGCTTAGATCCGCGGAACACCGGGGAGCTGTTTTTT.

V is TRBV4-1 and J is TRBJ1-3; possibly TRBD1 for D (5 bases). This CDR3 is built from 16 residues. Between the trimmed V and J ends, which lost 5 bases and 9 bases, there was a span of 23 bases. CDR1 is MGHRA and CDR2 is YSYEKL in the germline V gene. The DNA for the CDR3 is TGCGCCAGCAGCTCACCCTCTCGGGACCGGGGAGGCACCATATATTTT. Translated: CASSSPSRDRGGTIYF.

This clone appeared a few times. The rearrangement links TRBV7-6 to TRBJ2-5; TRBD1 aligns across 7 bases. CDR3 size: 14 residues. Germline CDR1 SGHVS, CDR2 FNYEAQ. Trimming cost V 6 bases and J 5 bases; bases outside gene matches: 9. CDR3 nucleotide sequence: TGTGCCAGCAGGGTTGACAGGGTTCAGGAGACCCAGTACTTC. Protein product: CASRVDRVQETQYF.

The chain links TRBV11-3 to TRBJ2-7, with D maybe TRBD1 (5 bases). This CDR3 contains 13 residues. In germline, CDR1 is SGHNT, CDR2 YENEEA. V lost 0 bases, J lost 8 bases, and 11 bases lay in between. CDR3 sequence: CASSLDKWGKQYF. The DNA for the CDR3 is TGTGCCAGCAGCTTAGATAAGTGGGGCAAGCAGTACTTC. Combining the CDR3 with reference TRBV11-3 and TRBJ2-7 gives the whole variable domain EAGVVQSPRYKIIEKKQPVAFWCNPISGHNTLYWYLQNLGQGPELLIRYENEEAVDDSQLPKDRFSAERLKGVDSTLKIQPAELGDSAVYLCASSLDKWGKQYFGPGTRLTVT.

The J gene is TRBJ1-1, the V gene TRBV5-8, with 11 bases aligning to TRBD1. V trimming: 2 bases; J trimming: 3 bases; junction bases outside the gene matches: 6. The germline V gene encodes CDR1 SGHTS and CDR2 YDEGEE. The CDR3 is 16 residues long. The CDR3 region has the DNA TGTGCCAGCAGCTTCGTTGTGGGACAGGGGGACACTGAAGCTTTCTTT. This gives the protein CASSFVVGQGDTEAFF. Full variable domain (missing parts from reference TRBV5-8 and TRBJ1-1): EAGVTQSPTHLIKTRGQQATLRCSPISGHTSVYWYQQALGLGLQFLLWYDEGEERNRGNFPPRFSGRQFPNYSSELNVNALELEDSALYLCASSFVVGQGDTEAFFGQGTRLTVV.

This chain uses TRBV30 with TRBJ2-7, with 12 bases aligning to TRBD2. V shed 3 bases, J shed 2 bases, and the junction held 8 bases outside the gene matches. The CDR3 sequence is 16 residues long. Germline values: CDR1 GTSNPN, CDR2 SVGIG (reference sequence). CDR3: CAWSESGLAGTYEQYF. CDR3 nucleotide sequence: TGTGCCTGGAGCGAATCTGGACTAGCGGGAACCTACGAGCAGTACTTC.

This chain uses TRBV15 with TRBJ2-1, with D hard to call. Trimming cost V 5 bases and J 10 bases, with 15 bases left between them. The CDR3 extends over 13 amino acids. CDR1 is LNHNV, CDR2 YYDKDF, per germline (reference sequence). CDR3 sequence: CATSSGRLREQFF. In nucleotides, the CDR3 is TGTGCCACCAGCTCAGGCCGGTTAAGGGAGCAGTTCTTC.

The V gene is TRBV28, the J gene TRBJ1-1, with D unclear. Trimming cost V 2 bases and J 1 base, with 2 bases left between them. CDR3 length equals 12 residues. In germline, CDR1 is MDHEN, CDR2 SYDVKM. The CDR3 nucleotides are TGTGCCAGCAGTTTACAGAACACTGAAGCTTTCTTT. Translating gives CASSLQNTEAFF.

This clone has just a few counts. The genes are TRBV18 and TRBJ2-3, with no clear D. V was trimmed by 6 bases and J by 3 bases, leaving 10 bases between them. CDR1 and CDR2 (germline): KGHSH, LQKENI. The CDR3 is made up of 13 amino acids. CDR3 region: CASSTEPTDTQYF. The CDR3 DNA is TGTGCCAGCTCGACGGAGCCTACAGATACGCAGTATTTT.

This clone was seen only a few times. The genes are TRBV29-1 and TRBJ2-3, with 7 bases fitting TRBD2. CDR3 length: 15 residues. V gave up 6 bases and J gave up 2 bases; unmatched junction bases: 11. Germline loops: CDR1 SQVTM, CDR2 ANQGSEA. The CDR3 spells CSVRASSGYTDTQYF. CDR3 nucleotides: TGCAGCGTCCGCGCATCTAGCGGATACACAGATACGCAGTATTTT.

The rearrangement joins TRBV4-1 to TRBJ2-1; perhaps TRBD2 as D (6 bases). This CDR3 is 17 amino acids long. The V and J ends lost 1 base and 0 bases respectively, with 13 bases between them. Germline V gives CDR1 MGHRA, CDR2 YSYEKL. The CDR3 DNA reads TGCGCCAGCAGCCAAGCGGTAGCGGAGGGCTCCTACAATGAGCAGTTCTTC. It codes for CASSQAVAEGSYNEQFF.

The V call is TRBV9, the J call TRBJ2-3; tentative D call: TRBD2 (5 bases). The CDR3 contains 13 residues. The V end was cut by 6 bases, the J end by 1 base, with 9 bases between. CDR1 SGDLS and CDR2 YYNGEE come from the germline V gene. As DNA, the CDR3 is TGTGCCAGCATGAGGGTGGGCACAGATACGCAGTATTTT. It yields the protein CASMRVGTDTQYF.